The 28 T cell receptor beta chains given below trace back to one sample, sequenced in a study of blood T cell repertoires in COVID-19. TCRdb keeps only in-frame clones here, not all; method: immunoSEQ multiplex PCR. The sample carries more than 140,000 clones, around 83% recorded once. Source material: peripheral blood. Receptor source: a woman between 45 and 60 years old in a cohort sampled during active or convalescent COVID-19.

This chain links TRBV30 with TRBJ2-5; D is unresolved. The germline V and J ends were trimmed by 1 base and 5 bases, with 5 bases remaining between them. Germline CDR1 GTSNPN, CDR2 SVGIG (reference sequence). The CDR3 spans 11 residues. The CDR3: CAWSERETQYF. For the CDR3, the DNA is TGTGCCTGGAGTGAGCGTGAGACCCAGTACTTC.

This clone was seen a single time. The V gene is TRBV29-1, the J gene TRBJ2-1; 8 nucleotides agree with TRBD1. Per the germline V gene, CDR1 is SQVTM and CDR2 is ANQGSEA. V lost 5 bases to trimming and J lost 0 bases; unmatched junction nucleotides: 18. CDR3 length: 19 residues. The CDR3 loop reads CSVFGSPGQALSSYNEQFF. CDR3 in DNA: TGCAGCGTTTTCGGCAGCCCGGGACAGGCTTTGAGCTCCTACAATGAGCAGTTCTTC.

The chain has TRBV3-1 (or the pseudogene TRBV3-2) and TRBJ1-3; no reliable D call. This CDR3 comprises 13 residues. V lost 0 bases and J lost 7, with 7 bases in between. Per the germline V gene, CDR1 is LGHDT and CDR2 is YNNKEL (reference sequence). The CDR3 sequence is CASSQDNLNTIYF. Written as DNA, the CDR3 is TGTGCCAGCAGCCAAGATAACTTGAACACCATATATTTT.

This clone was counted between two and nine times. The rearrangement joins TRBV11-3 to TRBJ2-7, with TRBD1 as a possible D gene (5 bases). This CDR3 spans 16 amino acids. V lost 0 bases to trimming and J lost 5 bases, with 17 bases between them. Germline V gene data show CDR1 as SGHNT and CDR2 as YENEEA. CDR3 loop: CASSLDGRGGRDEQYF. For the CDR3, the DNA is TGTGCCAGCAGCTTAGATGGAAGGGGTGGAAGGGACGAGCAGTACTTC.

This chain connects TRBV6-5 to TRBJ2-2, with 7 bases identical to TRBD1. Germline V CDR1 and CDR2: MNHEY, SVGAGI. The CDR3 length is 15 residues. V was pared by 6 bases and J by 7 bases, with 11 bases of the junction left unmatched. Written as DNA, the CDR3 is TGTGCCAGCAGCTCGGACAGGTTCTTGATCGGGGAGCTGTTTTTT. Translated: CASSSDRFLIGELFF.

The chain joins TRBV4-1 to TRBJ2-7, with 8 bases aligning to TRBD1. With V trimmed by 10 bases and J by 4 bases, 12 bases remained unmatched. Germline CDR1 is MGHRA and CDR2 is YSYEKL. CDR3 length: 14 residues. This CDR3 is CATPTGTGTYEQYF. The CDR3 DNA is TGCGCCACCCCCACCGGGACAGGTACTTACGAGCAGTACTTC.

CDR3 sequence: CASSFPGLAGDYAGANVLTF. CDR3 coding DNA: TGCGCCAGCAGCTTCCCGGGACTAGCGGGGGATTACGCTGGGGCCAACGTCCTGACTTTC. The chain links TRBV5-1 to TRBJ2-6, with TRBD2 matching 14 bases. The CDR3 covers 20 residues. Germline assignment: CDR1 SGHRS and CDR2 YFSETQ. Unmatched junction bases numbered 9, after V lost 2 bases and J lost 2 bases. The full variable domain, in which reference TRBV5-1 and TRBJ2-6 provide the parts outside the CDR3, is KAGVTQTPRYLIKTRGQQVTLSCSPISGHRSVSWYQQTPGQGLQFLFEYFSETQRNKGNFPGRFSGRQFSNSRSEMNVSTLELGDSALYLCASSFPGLAGDYAGANVLTFGAGSRLTVL.

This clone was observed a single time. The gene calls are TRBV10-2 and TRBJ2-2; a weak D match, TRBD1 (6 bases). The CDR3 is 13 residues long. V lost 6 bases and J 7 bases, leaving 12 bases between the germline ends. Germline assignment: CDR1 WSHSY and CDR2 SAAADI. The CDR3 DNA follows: TGCGCCAGCAGACAGGGCAGTGTCGGGGAGCTGTTTTTT. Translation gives CASRQGSVGELFF.

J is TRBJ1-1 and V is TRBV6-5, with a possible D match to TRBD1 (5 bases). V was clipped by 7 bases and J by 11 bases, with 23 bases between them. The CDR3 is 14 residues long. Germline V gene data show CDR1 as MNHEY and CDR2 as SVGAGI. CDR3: CASTPLRTPIQAFF. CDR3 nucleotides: TGTGCCAGCACCCCATTACGGACACCCATTCAGGCTTTCTTT.

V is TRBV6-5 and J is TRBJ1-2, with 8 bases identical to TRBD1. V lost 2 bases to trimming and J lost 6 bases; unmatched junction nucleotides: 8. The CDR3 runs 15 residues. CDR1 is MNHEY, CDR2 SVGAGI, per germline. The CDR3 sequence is CASSYNRQGADGYTF. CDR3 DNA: TGTGCCAGCAGTTACAATCGTCAGGGGGCGGATGGCTACACCTTC.

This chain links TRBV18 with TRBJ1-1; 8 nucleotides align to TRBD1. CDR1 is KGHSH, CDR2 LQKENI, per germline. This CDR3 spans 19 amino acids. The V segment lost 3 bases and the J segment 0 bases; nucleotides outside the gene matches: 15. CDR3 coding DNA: TGTGCCAGCTCACCTTATTACCCCGGGACAGGCGGAATGAACACTGAAGCTTTCTTT. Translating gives CASSPYYPGTGGMNTEAFF.

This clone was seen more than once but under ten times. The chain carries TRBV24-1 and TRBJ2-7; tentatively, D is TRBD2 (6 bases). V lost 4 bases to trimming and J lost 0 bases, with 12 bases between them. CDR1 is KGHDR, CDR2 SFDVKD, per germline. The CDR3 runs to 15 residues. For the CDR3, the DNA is TGTGCCACCAGTGAATCAGGCGGGGTCTCCTACGAGCAGTACTTC. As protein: CATSESGGVSYEQYF.

As DNA, the CDR3 is TGTGCCAGCGGACGACAGGGCTTGGAAGCTTTCTTT. Its translation is CASGRQGLEAFF. J is TRBJ1-1 and V is TRBV27, with 7 bases fitting TRBD1. The CDR3 extends over 12 amino acids. The V gene end was trimmed by 8 bases and the J gene end by 8 bases; junction bases not matched to a gene: 8. Germline lookup yields CDR1 MNHEY and CDR2 SMNVEV (reference sequence).

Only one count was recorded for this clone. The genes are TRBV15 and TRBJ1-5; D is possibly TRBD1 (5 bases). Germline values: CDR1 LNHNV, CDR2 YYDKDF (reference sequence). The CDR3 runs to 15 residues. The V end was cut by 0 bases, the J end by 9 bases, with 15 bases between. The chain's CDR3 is CATSRDTGGVRPQHF. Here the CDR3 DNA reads TGTGCCACCAGCAGAGATACAGGCGGGGTGAGGCCCCAGCATTTT.

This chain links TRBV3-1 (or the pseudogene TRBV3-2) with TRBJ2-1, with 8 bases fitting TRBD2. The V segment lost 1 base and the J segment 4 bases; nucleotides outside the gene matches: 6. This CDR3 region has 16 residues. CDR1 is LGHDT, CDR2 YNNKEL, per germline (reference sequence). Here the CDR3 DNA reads TGTGCCAGCAGCCAAGCGGGCGGGGGGACTTACAATGAGCAGTTCTTC. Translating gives CASSQAGGGTYNEQFF.

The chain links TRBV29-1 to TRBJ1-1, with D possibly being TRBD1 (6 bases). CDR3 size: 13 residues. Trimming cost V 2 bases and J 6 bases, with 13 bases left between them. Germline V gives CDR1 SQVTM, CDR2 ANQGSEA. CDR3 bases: TGCAGCGTTGAACCGACGGCAGGGGCTGAAGCTTTCTTT. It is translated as CSVEPTAGAEAFF.

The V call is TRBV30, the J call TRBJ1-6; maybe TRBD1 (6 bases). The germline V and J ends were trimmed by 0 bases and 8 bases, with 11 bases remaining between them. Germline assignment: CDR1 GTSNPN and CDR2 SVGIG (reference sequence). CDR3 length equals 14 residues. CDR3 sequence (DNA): TGTGCCTGGAGTGTCGCCAGGGGATATTCACCCCTCCACTTT. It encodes CAWSVARGYSPLHF.

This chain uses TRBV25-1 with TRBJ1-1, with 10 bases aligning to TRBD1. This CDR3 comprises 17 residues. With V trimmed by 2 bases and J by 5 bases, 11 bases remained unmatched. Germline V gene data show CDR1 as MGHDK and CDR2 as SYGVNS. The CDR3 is CASSEIETGTGVTEAFF. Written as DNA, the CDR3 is TGTGCCAGCAGTGAAATCGAAACCGGGACAGGGGTAACTGAAGCTTTCTTT. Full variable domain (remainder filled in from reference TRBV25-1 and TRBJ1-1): EADIYQTPRYLVIGTGKKITLECSQTMGHDKMYWYQQDPGMELHLIHYSYGVNSTEKGDLSSESTVSRIRTEHFPLTLESARPSHTSQYLCASSEIETGTGVTEAFFGQGTRLTVV.

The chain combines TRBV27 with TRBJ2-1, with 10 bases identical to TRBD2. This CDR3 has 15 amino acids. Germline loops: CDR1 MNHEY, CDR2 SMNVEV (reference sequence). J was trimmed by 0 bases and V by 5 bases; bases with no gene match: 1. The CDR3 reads CASSRTSGSYNEQFF. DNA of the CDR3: TGTGCCAGCAGTCGGACTAGCGGCTCCTACAATGAGCAGTTCTTC.

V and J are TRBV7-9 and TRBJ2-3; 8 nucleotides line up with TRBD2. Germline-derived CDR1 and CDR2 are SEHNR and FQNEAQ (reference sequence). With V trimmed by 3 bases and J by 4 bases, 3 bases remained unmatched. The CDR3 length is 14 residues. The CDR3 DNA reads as TGTGCCAGCAGCTTTAGCGGGGTGGCAGATACGCAGTATTTT. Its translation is CASSFSGVADTQYF.

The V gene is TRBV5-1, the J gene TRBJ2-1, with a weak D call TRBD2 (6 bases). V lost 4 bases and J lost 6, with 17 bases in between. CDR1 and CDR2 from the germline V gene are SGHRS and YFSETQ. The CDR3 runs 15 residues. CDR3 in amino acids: CASSRGGPPGNEQFF. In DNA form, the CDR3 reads TGCGCCAGCAGCCGGGGAGGTCCCCCGGGCAATGAGCAGTTCTTC. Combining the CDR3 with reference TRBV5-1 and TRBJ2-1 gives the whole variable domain KAGVTQTPRYLIKTRGQQVTLSCSPISGHRSVSWYQQTPGQGLQFLFEYFSETQRNKGNFPGRFSGRQFSNSRSEMNVSTLELGDSALYLCASSRGGPPGNEQFFGPGTRLTVL.

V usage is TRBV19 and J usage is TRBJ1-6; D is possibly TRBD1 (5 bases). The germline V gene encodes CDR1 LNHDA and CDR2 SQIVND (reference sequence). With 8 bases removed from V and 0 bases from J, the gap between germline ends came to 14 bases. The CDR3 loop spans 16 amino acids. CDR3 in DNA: TGTGCCAGTGCCCCAGGGTACGGCTCCTATAATTCACCCCTCCACTTT. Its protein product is CASAPGYGSYNSPLHF.

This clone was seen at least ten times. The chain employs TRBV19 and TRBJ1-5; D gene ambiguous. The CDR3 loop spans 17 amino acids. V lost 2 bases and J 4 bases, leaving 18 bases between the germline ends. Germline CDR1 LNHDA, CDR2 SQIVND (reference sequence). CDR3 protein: CASSIMWVRGPNQPQHF. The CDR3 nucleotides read TGTGCCAGTAGTATAATGTGGGTCCGAGGGCCTAATCAGCCCCAGCATTTT.

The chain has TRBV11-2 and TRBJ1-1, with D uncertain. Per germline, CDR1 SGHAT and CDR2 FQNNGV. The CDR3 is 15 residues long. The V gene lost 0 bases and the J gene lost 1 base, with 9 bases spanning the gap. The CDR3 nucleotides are TGTGCCAGCAGCTTAGATCCCGCAGGGAACACTGAAGCTTTCTTT. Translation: CASSLDPAGNTEAFF.

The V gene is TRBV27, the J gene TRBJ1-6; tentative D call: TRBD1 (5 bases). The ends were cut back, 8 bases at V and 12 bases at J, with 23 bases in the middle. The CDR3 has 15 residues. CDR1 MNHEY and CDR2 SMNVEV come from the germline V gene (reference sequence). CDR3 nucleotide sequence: TGTGCCAGCGCACCTCAGGGTTTGGGAGGAGTACCCCTCCACTTT. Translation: CASAPQGLGGVPLHF.

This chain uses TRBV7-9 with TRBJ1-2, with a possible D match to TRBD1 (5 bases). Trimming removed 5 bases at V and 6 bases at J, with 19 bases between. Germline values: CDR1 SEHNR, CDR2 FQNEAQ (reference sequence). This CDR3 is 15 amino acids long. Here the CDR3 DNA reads TGTGCCAGCAGCCCCAAGTCGAGGGACTCTCATGGCTACACCTTC. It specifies CASSPKSRDSHGYTF. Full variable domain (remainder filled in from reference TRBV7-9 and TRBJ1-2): DTGVSQNPRHKITKRGQNVTFRCDPISEHNRLYWYRQTLGQGPEFLTYFQNEAQLEKSRLLSDRFSAERPKGSFSTLEIQRTEQGDSAMYLCASSPKSRDSHGYTFGSGTRLTVV.

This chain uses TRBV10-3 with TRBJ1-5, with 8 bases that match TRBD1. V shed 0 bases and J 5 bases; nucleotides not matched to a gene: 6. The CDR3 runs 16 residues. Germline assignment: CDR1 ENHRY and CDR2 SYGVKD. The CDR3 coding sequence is TGTGCCATCAGTGAGTCTTCGGACAGGGCGGATCAGCCCCAGCATTTT. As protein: CAISESSDRADQPQHF.

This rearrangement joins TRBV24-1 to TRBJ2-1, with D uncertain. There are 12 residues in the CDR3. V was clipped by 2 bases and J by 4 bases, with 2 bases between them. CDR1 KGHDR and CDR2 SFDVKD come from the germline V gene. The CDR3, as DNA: TGTGCCACCAGTGATTCTTACAATGAGCAGTTCTTC. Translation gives CATSDSYNEQFF.